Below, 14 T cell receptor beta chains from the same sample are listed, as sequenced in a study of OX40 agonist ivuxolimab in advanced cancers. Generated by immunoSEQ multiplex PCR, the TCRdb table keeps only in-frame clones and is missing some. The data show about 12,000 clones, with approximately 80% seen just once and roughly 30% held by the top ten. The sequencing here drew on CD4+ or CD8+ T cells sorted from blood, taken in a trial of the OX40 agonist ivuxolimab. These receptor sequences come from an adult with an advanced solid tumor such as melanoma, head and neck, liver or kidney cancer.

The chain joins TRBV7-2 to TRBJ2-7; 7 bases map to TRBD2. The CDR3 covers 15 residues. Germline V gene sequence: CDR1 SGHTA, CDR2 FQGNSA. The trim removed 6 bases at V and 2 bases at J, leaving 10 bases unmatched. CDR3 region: CASSRVAGPTYEQYF. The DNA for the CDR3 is TGTGCCAGCAGTAGAGTAGCGGGCCCGACCTACGAGCAGTACTTC.

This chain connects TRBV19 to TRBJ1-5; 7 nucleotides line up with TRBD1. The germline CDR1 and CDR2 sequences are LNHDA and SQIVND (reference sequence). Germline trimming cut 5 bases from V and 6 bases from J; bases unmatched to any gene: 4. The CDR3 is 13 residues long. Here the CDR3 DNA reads TGTGCCAGTAGTCGACAGGGCCCTCAGCCCCAGCATTTT. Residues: CASSRQGPQPQHF.

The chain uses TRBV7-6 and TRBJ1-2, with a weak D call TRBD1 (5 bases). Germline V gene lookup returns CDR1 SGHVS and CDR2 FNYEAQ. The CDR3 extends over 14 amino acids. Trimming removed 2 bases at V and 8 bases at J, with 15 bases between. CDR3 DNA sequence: TGTGCCAGCAGCTTAAATTTGGCCCCAGGGGGCTACACCTTC. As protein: CASSLNLAPGGYTF.

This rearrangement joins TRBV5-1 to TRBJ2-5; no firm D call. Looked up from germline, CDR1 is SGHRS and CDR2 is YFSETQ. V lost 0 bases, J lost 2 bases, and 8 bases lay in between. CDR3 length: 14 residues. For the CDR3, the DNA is TGCGCCAGCAGCTTGGTGACGGAGCAAGAGACCCAGTACTTC. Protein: CASSLVTEQETQYF.

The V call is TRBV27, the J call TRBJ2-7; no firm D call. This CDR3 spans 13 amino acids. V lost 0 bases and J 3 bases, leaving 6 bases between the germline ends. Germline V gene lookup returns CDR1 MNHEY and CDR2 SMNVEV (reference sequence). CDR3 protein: CASSLSSGYEQYF. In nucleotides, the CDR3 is TGTGCCAGCAGTTTATCTTCCGGCTACGAGCAGTACTTC.

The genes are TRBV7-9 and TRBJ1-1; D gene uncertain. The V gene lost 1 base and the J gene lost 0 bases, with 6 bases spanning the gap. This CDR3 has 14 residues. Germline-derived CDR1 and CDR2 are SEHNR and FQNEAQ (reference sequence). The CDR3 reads CASSLGGLNTEAFF. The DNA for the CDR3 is TGTGCCAGCAGCTTAGGAGGGTTGAACACTGAAGCTTTCTTT. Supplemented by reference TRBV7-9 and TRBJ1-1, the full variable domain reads DTGVSQNPRHKITKRGQNVTFRCDPISEHNRLYWYRQTLGQGPEFLTYFQNEAQLEKSRLLSDRFSAERPKGSFSTLEIQRTEQGDSAMYLCASSLGGLNTEAFFGQGTRLTVV.

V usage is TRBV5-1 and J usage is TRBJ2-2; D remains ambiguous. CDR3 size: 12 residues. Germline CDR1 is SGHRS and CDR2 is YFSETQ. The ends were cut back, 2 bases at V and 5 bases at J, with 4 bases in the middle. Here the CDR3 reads CASSFVTGELFF. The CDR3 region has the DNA TGCGCCAGCAGCTTCGTTACCGGGGAGCTGTTTTTT.

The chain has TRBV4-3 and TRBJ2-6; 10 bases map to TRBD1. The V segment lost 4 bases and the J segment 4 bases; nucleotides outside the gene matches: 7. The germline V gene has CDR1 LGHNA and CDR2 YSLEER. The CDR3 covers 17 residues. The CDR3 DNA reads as TGCGCCAGCAGCCCCGGGACAGGGGTTGGCGGGGCCAACGTCCTGACTTTC. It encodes CASSPGTGVGGANVLTF.

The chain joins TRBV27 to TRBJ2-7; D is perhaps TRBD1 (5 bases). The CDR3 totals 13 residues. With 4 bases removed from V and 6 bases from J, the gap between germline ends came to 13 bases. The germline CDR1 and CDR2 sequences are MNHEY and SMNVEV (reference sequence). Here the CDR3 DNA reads TGTGCCAGCAGTTATGGTTCCAGGGTCGAGCAGTACTTC. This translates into CASSYGSRVEQYF.

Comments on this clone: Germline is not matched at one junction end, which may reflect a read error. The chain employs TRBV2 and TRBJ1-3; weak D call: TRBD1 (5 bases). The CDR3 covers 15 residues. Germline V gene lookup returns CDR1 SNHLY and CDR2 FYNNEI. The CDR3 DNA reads TGTGCCAGCAGAGAAGGGGTTGGCTCTGGAAACACCATATATTTT. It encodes CASREGVGSGNTIYF.

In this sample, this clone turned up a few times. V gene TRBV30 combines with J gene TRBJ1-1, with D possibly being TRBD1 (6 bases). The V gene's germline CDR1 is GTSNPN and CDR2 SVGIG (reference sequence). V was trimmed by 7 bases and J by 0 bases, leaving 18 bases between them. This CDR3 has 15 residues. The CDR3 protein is CASAGQTSLNTEAFF. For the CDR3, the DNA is TGTGCCTCGGCTGGACAGACCTCCCTGAACACTGAAGCTTTCTTT.

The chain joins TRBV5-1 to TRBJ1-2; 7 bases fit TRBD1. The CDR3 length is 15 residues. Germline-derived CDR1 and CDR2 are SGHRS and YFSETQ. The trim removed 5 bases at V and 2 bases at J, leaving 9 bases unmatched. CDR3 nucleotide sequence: TGCGCCAGCAGACCCTACACGACAGGGAACTATGGCTACACCTTC. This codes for CASRPYTTGNYGYTF.

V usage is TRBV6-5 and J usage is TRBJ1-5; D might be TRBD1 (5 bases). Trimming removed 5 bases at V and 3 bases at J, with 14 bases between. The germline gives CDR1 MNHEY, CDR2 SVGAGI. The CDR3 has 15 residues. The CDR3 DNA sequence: TGTGCCAGCAGTCGGACCTGGGGGACCAATCAGCCCCAGCATTTT. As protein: CASSRTWGTNQPQHF.

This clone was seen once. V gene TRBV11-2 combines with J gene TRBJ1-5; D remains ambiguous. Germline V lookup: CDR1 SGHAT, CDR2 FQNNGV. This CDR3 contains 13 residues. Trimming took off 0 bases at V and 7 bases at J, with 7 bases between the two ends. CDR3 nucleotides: TGTGCCAGCAGCTTAGAGGCCGGACAGCCCCAGCATTTT. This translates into CASSLEAGQPQHF.